One and the same sample provided the 28 T cell receptor beta chains below, sequenced in a study of T cell responses to AZD1222 COVID-19 vaccine. TCRdb's copy holds only in-frame clones and misses some; the assay was immunoSEQ multiplex PCR. The sample lists about 140,000 clones, roughly nine tenths occurring once. The source material was peripheral blood, sampled on day 0 of AZD1222 vaccination. The receptors originated from an adult in good health.

V and J are TRBV20-1 and TRBJ1-2, with unresolved D. CDR3 size: 8 residues. Trimming cost V 3 bases and J 12 bases, with 5 bases left between them. CDR1 DFQATT and CDR2 SNEGSKA come from the germline V gene (reference sequence). DNA for the CDR3: TGCAGTGCTAGCCAAAACACCTTC. Its protein product is CSASQNTF.

V usage is TRBV9 and J usage is TRBJ2-3, with D possibly matching TRBD1 (5 bases). In germline, CDR1 is SGDLS, CDR2 YYNGEE. The CDR3 is made up of 14 amino acids. V was shortened by 2 bases and J by 2 bases, with 9 bases between the two germline ends. CDR3 bases: TGTGCCAGCAGCGTCATGGGGCTCACAGATACGCAGTATTTT. Amino acid sequence: CASSVMGLTDTQYF.

The chain combines TRBV5-1 with TRBJ2-7; a weak D match, TRBD2 (6 bases). V lost 4 bases, J lost 5 bases, and 16 bases lay in between. The CDR3 length is 14 residues. Germline CDR1 and CDR2: SGHRS and YFSETQ. The CDR3 DNA is TGCGCCAGCAGCCCTGGTTATTTAGCGGACGAGCAGTACTTC. Protein: CASSPGYLADEQYF.

This chain uses TRBV9 with TRBJ2-1; D call uncertain. The germline V and J ends were trimmed by 0 bases and 8 bases, with 6 bases remaining between them. CDR1 SGDLS and CDR2 YYNGEE come from the germline V gene. The CDR3 runs 12 residues. In nucleotides, the CDR3 is TGTGCCAGCAGCGTAGTGGTGGATGAGCAGTTCTTC. It translates to CASSVVVDEQFF.

This chain connects TRBV11-2 to TRBJ2-7; no definite D call. Germline CDR1 and CDR2: SGHAT and FQNNGV. The CDR3 consists of 13 residues. The germline V and J ends were trimmed by 3 bases and 0 bases, with 6 bases remaining between them. CDR3 region: CASSLGYSYEQYF. CDR3 nucleotide sequence: TGTGCCAGCAGCTTGGGCTACTCCTACGAGCAGTACTTC.

The chain uses TRBV6-5 and TRBJ2-1; the D gene is possibly TRBD2 (6 bases). CDR3 length: 14 amino acids. Trimming removed 6 bases at V and 4 bases at J, with 13 bases between. Germline values: CDR1 MNHEY, CDR2 SVGAGI. The CDR3 coding sequence is TGTGCCAGCAGATGGATAGCGGAGTACAATGAGCAGTTCTTC. The encoded protein is CASRWIAEYNEQFF.

The chain recombines TRBV3-1 (or the pseudogene TRBV3-2) with TRBJ2-2; 7 bases fit TRBD1. This CDR3 contains 16 residues. The germline V gene encodes CDR1 LGHDT and CDR2 YNNKEL (reference sequence). V was clipped by 4 bases and J by 4 bases; unmatched bases: 9. The CDR3 DNA sequence: TGTGCCAGCAGCCTCCTCACAGGGGCGGGCACCGGGGAGCTGTTTTTT. It is translated as CASSLLTGAGTGELFF.

This chain uses TRBV27 with TRBJ2-1, with D tentatively TRBD1 (5 bases). V was pared by 3 bases and J by 3 bases, with 9 bases between. The CDR3 runs 14 residues. Germline V gene data show CDR1 as MNHEY and CDR2 as SMNVEV (reference sequence). CDR3 nucleotides: TGTGCCAGCAGTTTCTCCCAGGGCTACAATGAGCAGTTCTTC. Translated: CASSFSQGYNEQFF.

The V and J genes are TRBV28 and TRBJ2-5; D possibly corresponds to TRBD1 (6 bases). Trimming took off 2 bases at V and 5 bases at J, with 18 bases between the two ends. This CDR3 contains 16 residues. Germline CDR1 MDHEN, CDR2 SYDVKM. CDR3 protein: CASSLGRTHREETQYF. In DNA form, the CDR3 reads TGTGCCAGCAGTTTAGGAAGGACTCACAGGGAGGAGACCCAGTACTTC.

The chain is built from TRBV6-5 and TRBJ2-7, with TRBD1 as a possible D gene (6 bases). This CDR3 comprises 14 residues. Germline CDR1 MNHEY, CDR2 SVGAGI. V lost 7 bases, J lost 3 bases, and 16 bases lay in between. This CDR3 is CASKGEVGDYEQYF. CDR3 bases: TGTGCCAGCAAGGGGGAAGTGGGAGACTACGAGCAGTACTTC.

V gene TRBV5-8 combines with J gene TRBJ1-5; 8 bases map to TRBD1. Trimming at V came to 4 bases and at J to 3 bases, leaving 6 bases not matched to a gene. The CDR3 is 15 residues long. Germline loops: CDR1 SGHTS, CDR2 YDEGEE. The CDR3 DNA follows: TGTGCCAGCAGCCTGAGACAGGGGACCAATCAGCCCCAGCATTTT. Translated: CASSLRQGTNQPQHF.

V and J are TRBV3-1 (or the pseudogene TRBV3-2) and TRBJ1-1; D not certain. This CDR3 is built from 13 residues. CDR1 LGHDT and CDR2 YNNKEL come from the germline V gene (reference sequence). V lost 1 base to trimming and J lost 4 bases, with 7 bases between them. CDR3 sequence reads: CASSQGWGTEAFF. CDR3 DNA sequence: TGTGCCAGCAGCCAAGGCTGGGGCACTGAAGCTTTCTTT.

This clone has only one observation. The V gene is TRBV6-2 or TRBV6-3, the J gene TRBJ1-6; D is possibly TRBD1 (5 bases). Germline assignment: CDR1 MNHEY and CDR2 SVGEGT. This CDR3 has 15 amino acids. With 6 bases removed from V and 0 bases from J, the gap between germline ends came to 9 bases. The CDR3: CASSLGGSYNSPLHF. CDR3 sequence (DNA): TGTGCCAGCAGCCTCGGGGGCTCCTATAATTCACCCCTCCACTTT.

The chain recombines TRBV10-3 with TRBJ2-3, with 15 bases that match TRBD2. This CDR3 contains 13 residues. Germline CDR1 reads ENHRY; CDR2 reads SYGVKD. J gave up 13 bases and V 8 bases, and 7 bases lay outside the gene matches. The CDR3 DNA follows: TGTGCCATCCCCCGGACTAGCGGGAGGGATAAGTATTTT. Protein product: CAIPRTSGRDKYF.

Concerning this clone itself: At one boundary the junction diverges from the germline segment, which might be a read error. This chain joins TRBV18 and TRBJ1-5; D not resolved. This CDR3 is built from 14 residues. CDR1 is KGHSH, CDR2 LQKENI, per germline. The CDR3 region is CASSPLNSNQPQHF. The CDR3 DNA follows: TGTGCCAGCTCCCCACTCAATAGCAATCAGCCCCAGCATTTT.

This clone was seen only once. V is TRBV5-1 and J is TRBJ2-1; the D is unclear. The CDR3 covers 13 residues. Deletions cut 2 bases from V and 7 bases from J, with 10 bases between. Germline CDR1 is SGHRS and CDR2 is YFSETQ. DNA for the CDR3: TGCGCCAGCAGCTTCACCGTGGGAAATGAGCAGTTCTTC. Its protein is CASSFTVGNEQFF.

V and J are TRBV18 and TRBJ2-7, with 12 positions matching TRBD2. The CDR3 totals 16 residues. Germline trimming cut 3 bases from V and 2 bases from J; bases unmatched to any gene: 5. Looked up from germline, CDR1 is KGHSH and CDR2 is LQKENI. The CDR3 DNA follows: TGTGCCAGCTCACCGCAACGGACTAGCGGGGCCTACGAGCAGTACTTC. As protein: CASSPQRTSGAYEQYF.

V and J are TRBV4-3 and TRBJ1-2; D gene uncertain. The CDR3 runs to 15 residues. Germline lookup yields CDR1 LGHNA and CDR2 YSLEER. V lost 2 bases to trimming and J lost 9 bases, with 19 bases between them. The CDR3 DNA is TGCGCCAGCAGCCAACACCCTCAGGCCCCCGAGCGCTACACCTTC. Residues: CASSQHPQAPERYTF.

The chain employs TRBV5-6 and TRBJ1-5, with a tentative D call TRBD1 (6 bases). This CDR3 is built from 13 residues. Looked up from germline, CDR1 is SGHDT and CDR2 is YYEEEE. V lost 3 bases and J lost 4, with 8 bases in between. This CDR3 reads CASSSQGNQPQHF. Here the CDR3 DNA reads TGTGCCAGCAGCTCACAGGGAAATCAGCCCCAGCATTTT.

This clone was seen a handful of times. The gene calls are TRBV5-4 and TRBJ2-5; 9 bases agree with TRBD1. J was trimmed by 4 bases and V by 4 bases; bases with no gene match: 8. There are 15 residues in the CDR3. The V gene's germline CDR1 is SGHNT and CDR2 YYREEE (reference sequence). The CDR3 DNA reads TGTGCCAGCAGCAGAACAGGGGGCTCAGGAGAGACCCAGTACTTC. This codes for CASSRTGGSGETQYF.

The chain combines TRBV28 with TRBJ1-6; tentatively, D is TRBD1 (6 bases). CDR3 size: 14 residues. The V end was cut by 7 bases, the J end by 7 bases, with 14 bases between. Germline CDR1 is MDHEN and CDR2 is SYDVKM. The CDR3 DNA follows: TGTGCCAGCAACCCCGGACAGCGAAATTCACCCCTCCACTTT. Amino acid sequence: CASNPGQRNSPLHF.

The rearrangement joins TRBV11-3 to TRBJ2-5, with 9 positions matching TRBD1. V lost 5 bases and J lost 5; bases outside the gene matches: 9. CDR3 size: 15 residues. Germline assignment: CDR1 SGHNT and CDR2 YENEEA. The DNA for the CDR3 is TGTGCCAGCAGCACCGGGGACAGGGTCAGGGAGACCCAGTACTTC. This gives the protein CASSTGDRVRETQYF. The variable domain in full, completed from reference TRBV11-3 and TRBJ2-5, reads EAGVVQSPRYKIIEKKQPVAFWCNPISGHNTLYWYLQNLGQGPELLIRYENEEAVDDSQLPKDRFSAERLKGVDSTLKIQPAELGDSAVYLCASSTGDRVRETQYFGPGTRLLVL.

The rearrangement links TRBV5-6 to TRBJ1-4; D is perhaps TRBD1 (5 bases). Germline CDR1 and CDR2: SGHDT and YYEEEE. This CDR3 contains 15 residues. V lost 1 base and J 2 bases, leaving 9 bases between the germline ends. The CDR3 bases are TGTGCCAGCAGCTTGTCCGAGGGGACTAATGAAAAACTGTTTTTT. As protein: CASSLSEGTNEKLFF.

The V gene is TRBV7-2, the J gene TRBJ1-2; D uncertain. The CDR3 contains 13 residues. The germline V gene encodes CDR1 SGHTA and CDR2 FQGNSA. V dropped 5 bases and J dropped 10 bases, with 17 bases sitting between them. CDR3 amino acids: CASSPPELPHYTF. DNA of the CDR3: TGTGCCAGCAGCCCTCCGGAGCTGCCGCACTACACCTTC.

The J gene is TRBJ1-1, the V gene TRBV6-1; D is undetermined. Germline values: CDR1 MNHNS, CDR2 SASEGT. There are 15 residues in the CDR3. Trimming removed 0 bases at V and 4 bases at J, with 12 bases between. For the CDR3, the DNA is TGTGCCAGCAGTGAAGCGCATAGTCGTATCACTGAAGCTTTCTTT. Translating gives CASSEAHSRITEAFF.

The chain employs TRBV20-1 and TRBJ1-2; D unclear. The CDR3 consists of 13 residues. CDR1 and CDR2 (germline): DFQATT, SNEGSKA (reference sequence). Between the trimmed V and J ends, which lost 3 bases and 4 bases, there was a span of 12 bases. CDR3 coding DNA: TGCAGTGCTAGTTCCAGGTCCGGCTATGGCTACACCTTC. This codes for CSASSRSGYGYTF.

The rearrangement uses TRBV9 and TRBJ1-2, with 7 positions matching TRBD1. The V gene end was trimmed by 0 bases and the J gene end by 3 bases; junction bases not matched to a gene: 5. The V gene's germline CDR1 is SGDLS and CDR2 YYNGEE. CDR3 length: 15 residues. CDR3 sequence (DNA): TGTGCCAGCAGCGTAGCCAGGGGGGGCTACTATGGCTACACCTTC. Translation gives CASSVARGGYYGYTF. Variable domain in full (rest from reference TRBV9 and TRBJ1-2): DSGVTQTPKHLITATGQRVTLRCSPRSGDLSVYWYQQSLDQGLQFLIQYYNGEERAKGNILERFSAQQFPDLHSELNLSSLELGDSALYFCASSVARGGYYGYTFGSGTRLTVV.

This sequence joins TRBV24-1 and TRBJ2-5; the match to TRBD2 covers 9 bases. Germline assignment: CDR1 KGHDR and CDR2 SFDVKD. The CDR3 consists of 16 residues. Trimming removed 1 base from V and 2 bases from J; junction bases left unmatched: 4. CDR3 amino acids: CATSDFGLAGQETQYF. The CDR3, as DNA: TGTGCCACCAGTGATTTCGGCCTAGCGGGACAAGAGACCCAGTACTTC.